The 30 T cell receptor beta chains below come from one sample, sequenced in a study of cytomegalovirus exposure and HLA in healthy donors. Assay used: immunoSEQ multiplex PCR; TCRdb lists only in-frame clones, some missing. Found here are 130,000 to 150,000 clones, just over 85% of them singletons; the top ten hold around 8%. Sequencing was done on a sample of PBMCs. Source of these receptors: a woman between 18 and 30 years old in good health and CMV-seropositive.

J is TRBJ2-5 and V is TRBV5-1, with TRBD1 matching 11 bases. The CDR3 has 14 residues. Germline assignment: CDR1 SGHRS and CDR2 YFSETQ. The ends lost 5 bases at V and 6 bases at J; junction bases unmatched: 6. CDR3 sequence (DNA): TGCGCCAGCAGACCCGGGACAGGGGGACAGACCCAGTACTTC. Encoded protein: CASRPGTGGQTQYF.

This sequence joins TRBV5-4 and TRBJ2-7; D call uncertain. Trimming removed 7 bases from V and 0 bases from J, with 17 bases in between. The germline CDR1 and CDR2 sequences are SGHNT and YYREEE (reference sequence). The CDR3 runs 15 residues. CDR3: CASRLDPSSSYEQYF. The CDR3 coding sequence is TGTGCCAGCCGCCTGGACCCCTCTAGCTCCTACGAGCAGTACTTC.

This clone was counted a single time. The genes are TRBV28 and TRBJ1-2; D gene uncertain. The CDR3 has 14 residues. Germline V gives CDR1 MDHEN, CDR2 SYDVKM. Trimming pared 2 bases from V and 6 bases from J, leaving 13 bases between. The DNA of the CDR3 is TGTGCCAGCAGTTTAGGCCCGGGGTTCAATGGCTACACCTTC. Protein sequence: CASSLGPGFNGYTF.

The V call is TRBV9, the J call TRBJ1-4; 8 bases match TRBD1. The germline gives CDR1 SGDLS, CDR2 YYNGEE. The CDR3 has 14 residues. Unmatched junction bases numbered 5, after V lost 4 bases and J lost 6 bases. DNA of the CDR3: TGTGCCAGCAGCCAACAGGGGGGGTATGAAAAACTGTTTTTT. It specifies CASSQQGGYEKLFF.

This clone was seen a single time. The rearrangement links TRBV28 to TRBJ2-1, with 10 bases aligning to TRBD2. This CDR3 has 15 residues. Trimming at V came to 7 bases and at J to 8 bases, leaving 11 bases not matched to a gene. Germline values: CDR1 MDHEN, CDR2 SYDVKM. The CDR3 sequence is CASTRGASGSDEQFF. In DNA form, the CDR3 reads TGTGCCAGCACCCGGGGGGCTAGCGGGAGCGATGAGCAGTTCTTC.

The V gene is TRBV10-2, the J gene TRBJ1-2; 7 positions agree with TRBD1. With V trimmed by 5 bases and J by 4 bases, 4 bases remained unmatched. There are 13 residues in the CDR3. The germline CDR1 and CDR2 sequences are WSHSY and SAAADI. CDR3 DNA: TGCGCCAGCAGTAGACAGGGAGGCTATGGCTACACCTTC. Protein sequence: CASSRQGGYGYTF.

This clone was detected a few times. The chain joins TRBV28 to TRBJ2-7; a possible D gene is TRBD1 (5 bases). Germline V gene data show CDR1 as MDHEN and CDR2 as SYDVKM. The CDR3 has 14 residues. Trimming took off 5 bases at V and 2 bases at J, with 13 bases between the two ends. CDR3 loop: CASSRHQGPYEQYF. CDR3 DNA sequence: TGTGCCAGCAGTCGTCACCAGGGTCCCTACGAGCAGTACTTC.

V is TRBV7-2 and J is TRBJ1-1, with D hard to call. V was shortened by 2 bases and J by 6 bases, with 13 bases between the two germline ends. CDR1 is SGHTA, CDR2 FQGNSA, per germline. CDR3 length equals 14 residues. The CDR3 nucleotides read TGTGCCAGCAGCTTATCAATTAGCAATGCTGAAGCTTTCTTT. Translation: CASSLSISNAEAFF. Variable domain in full (rest from reference TRBV7-2 and TRBJ1-1): GAGVSQSPSNKVTEKGKDVELRCDPISGHTALYWYRQSLGQGLEFLIYFQGNSAPDKSGLPSDRFSAERTGGSVSTLTIQRTQQEDSAVYLCASSLSISNAEAFFGQGTRLTVV.

This clone appeared a few times. The chain uses TRBV30 and TRBJ2-1, with D possibly TRBD1 on 5 matching bases. The CDR3 spans 12 residues. V lost 2 bases and J lost 10, with 12 bases in between. CDR1 is GTSNPN, CDR2 SVGIG, per germline (reference sequence). This chain's CDR3 is CAWSRVKGEQFF. The DNA of the CDR3 is TGTGCCTGGAGTAGGGTGAAGGGGGAGCAGTTCTTC.

The chain recombines TRBV6-5 with TRBJ1-4; D is uncertain. CDR1 is MNHEY and CDR2 is SVGAGI in the germline V gene. Trimming took off 0 bases at V and 7 bases at J, with 15 bases between the two ends. The CDR3 consists of 16 residues. The CDR3 coding sequence is TGTGCCAGCAGTTACTCGACGGGAGCGCGGGGTGAAAAACTGTTTTTT. It is translated as CASSYSTGARGEKLFF.

The V gene is TRBV7-2, the J gene TRBJ2-1, with TRBD2 matching over 10 bases. Trimming took 5 bases from V and 0 from J; bases not matched to a gene: 1. The germline gives CDR1 SGHTA, CDR2 FQGNSA. The CDR3 is 15 amino acids. CDR3 in DNA: TGTGCCAGCAGCCAGCGGGGGGGCTCCTACAATGAGCAGTTCTTC. Translating it yields CASSQRGGSYNEQFF.

This clone was observed once. The chain combines TRBV9 with TRBJ2-1; D gene ambiguous. V was cut by 0 bases and J by 10 bases, with 8 bases left in between. Germline values: CDR1 SGDLS, CDR2 YYNGEE. The CDR3 length is 12 residues. CDR3 in DNA: TGTGCCAGCAGCGTAGCTACGAGCGAGCAGTTCTTC. Translated, it gives CASSVATSEQFF.

This chain joins TRBV10-3 and TRBJ1-1; D possibly corresponds to TRBD1 (6 bases). Germline V gene lookup returns CDR1 ENHRY and CDR2 SYGVKD. V lost 9 bases and J 0 bases, leaving 8 bases between the germline ends. CDR3 length: 12 residues. In DNA form, the CDR3 reads TGTGCCATTAGGACAGTGAACACTGAAGCTTTCTTT. It codes for CAIRTVNTEAFF.

The chain has TRBV2 and TRBJ1-2, with D possibly being TRBD1 (5 bases). CDR1 and CDR2 from the germline V gene are SNHLY and FYNNEI. V was trimmed by 2 bases and J by 2 bases, leaving 9 bases between them. This CDR3 is 14 amino acids long. The CDR3 sequence: CASSESRGNYGYTF. Written as DNA, the CDR3 is TGTGCCAGCAGTGAAAGCCGGGGGAACTATGGCTACACCTTC.

This chain links TRBV29-1 with TRBJ2-5; 10 positions agree with TRBD2. CDR1 is SQVTM, CDR2 ANQGSEA, per germline. Germline trimming cut 4 bases from V and 2 bases from J; bases unmatched to any gene: 10. The CDR3 is made up of 16 amino acids. CDR3: CSVVRVGLAAQETQYF. CDR3 nucleotides: TGCAGCGTTGTTAGGGTAGGACTAGCGGCTCAAGAGACCCAGTACTTC.

The count of this clone is one. One junction end does not reproduce the germline sequence, and a read error may be involved. This chain links TRBV7-7 with TRBJ1-4; 12 bases line up with TRBD1. Germline loops: CDR1 SSHAT, CDR2 FNYEAQ (reference sequence). The CDR3 has 17 residues. As DNA, the CDR3 is TGTGCTAGCAGCTTAGCTCCCACCGGGACAGGGGGCGCGAAACTGTTTTTT. Its protein product is CASSLAPTGTGGAKLFF.

This clone was detected once. CDR3 sequence: CASSARTSVMGGELFF. For the CDR3, the DNA is TGTGCCAGCAGCGCCCGGACTAGCGTTATGGGCGGGGAGCTGTTTTTT. The chain has TRBV5-6 and TRBJ2-2; 9 bases match TRBD2. The V and J ends lost 4 bases and 7 bases, in that order; junction bases with no gene match: 11. The CDR3 is 16 residues long. Germline-derived CDR1 and CDR2 are SGHDT and YYEEEE.

V usage is TRBV9 and J usage is TRBJ2-3, with D possibly being TRBD2 (7 bases). CDR1 is SGDLS and CDR2 is YYNGEE in the germline V gene. With 3 bases removed from V and 0 bases from J, the gap between germline ends came to 20 bases. The CDR3 sequence is 18 residues long. CDR3 sequence: CASSAPLGGGGSTDTQYF. As DNA, the CDR3 is TGTGCCAGCAGCGCTCCTCTAGGCGGGGGCGGGAGCACAGATACGCAGTATTTT.

V and J are TRBV7-2 and TRBJ2-3; the match to TRBD2 covers 9 bases. Germline V gives CDR1 SGHTA, CDR2 FQGNSA. This CDR3 comprises 13 residues. With 5 bases clipped from V and 14 bases from J, the junction kept 11 bases outside the gene matches. Here the CDR3 DNA reads TGTGCCAGCAGCCTTAGCGGGGGCTTTCGGCGGTATTTT. Translated: CASSLSGGFRRYF.

This sequence joins TRBV7-3 and TRBJ2-3; D is possibly TRBD2 (6 bases). This CDR3 has 14 amino acids. Deletions cut 4 bases from V and 5 bases from J, with 13 bases between. The germline CDR1 and CDR2 sequences are SGHTA and FQGTGA. CDR3 residues: CASSSQTSGDTQYF. In DNA, the CDR3 is TGTGCCAGCAGCTCCCAGACTAGTGGAGATACGCAGTATTTT.

V gene TRBV27 combines with J gene TRBJ1-1; 9 bases line up with TRBD1. This CDR3 has 16 residues. The germline gives CDR1 MNHEY, CDR2 SMNVEV (reference sequence). V lost 10 bases and J lost 1; bases outside the gene matches: 13. Here the CDR3 reads CATKLGQGTSNTEAFF. In nucleotides, the CDR3 is TGTGCCACTAAACTCGGACAGGGGACGTCGAACACTGAAGCTTTCTTT.

The CDR3 here is CASSTRGPDTQYF. The CDR3 DNA sequence: TGTGCCAGCAGCACCCGGGGTCCAGATACGCAGTATTTT. V and J are TRBV7-3 and TRBJ2-3, with D perhaps matching TRBD2 (5 bases). The V gene lost 5 bases and the J gene lost 4 bases, with 10 bases spanning the gap. The CDR3 is made up of 13 amino acids. Germline-derived CDR1 and CDR2 are SGHTA and FQGTGA.

The genes are TRBV9 and TRBJ2-1; a weak D match, TRBD1 (6 bases). Germline V CDR1 and CDR2: SGDLS, YYNGEE. The CDR3 runs to 16 residues. V lost 0 bases and J lost 4, with 14 bases in between. For the CDR3, the DNA is TGTGCCAGCAGCGTAGCTCGTCAGGGGTCGTACAATGAGCAGTTCTTC. Translated, it gives CASSVARQGSYNEQFF.

This chain uses TRBV29-1 with TRBJ2-3; D uncertain. Trimming removed 3 bases from V and 0 bases from J, with 4 bases in between. The CDR3 runs to 12 residues. The germline V gene has CDR1 SQVTM and CDR2 ANQGSEA. The CDR3 loop reads CSVELSTDTQYF. In DNA, the CDR3 is TGCAGCGTTGAGCTAAGCACAGATACGCAGTATTTT.

The chain is built from TRBV6-6 and TRBJ2-1; 11 positions match TRBD2. Looked up from germline, CDR1 is MNHNY and CDR2 is SVGAGI (reference sequence). V lost 6 bases, J lost 3 bases, and 1 base stayed unmatched. This CDR3 is 14 amino acids long. The CDR3 sequence is CASSLAGGYNEQFF. CDR3 nucleotide sequence: TGTGCCAGCAGCCTAGCGGGAGGCTACAATGAGCAGTTCTTC.

This chain connects TRBV7-9 to TRBJ1-2, with D perhaps TRBD1 (6 bases). V dropped 4 bases and J dropped 4 bases, with 13 bases sitting between them. This CDR3 has 14 residues. The V gene's germline CDR1 is SEHNR and CDR2 FQNEAQ (reference sequence). The CDR3 here is CASSSSDSFYGYTF. The CDR3 bases are TGTGCCAGCAGCTCGTCGGACAGCTTCTATGGCTACACCTTC.

The chain combines TRBV6-1 with TRBJ2-7, with 8 bases matching TRBD2. Germline values: CDR1 MNHNS, CDR2 SASEGT. There are 12 residues in the CDR3. Unmatched junction bases numbered 5, after V lost 7 bases and J lost 6 bases. The CDR3 loop reads CASNRSGGEQYF. As DNA, the CDR3 is TGTGCCAGCAATAGGAGCGGGGGCGAGCAGTACTTC.

The V and J genes are TRBV19 and TRBJ1-2, with unresolved D. The V gene's germline CDR1 is LNHDA and CDR2 SQIVND (reference sequence). The CDR3 length is 13 residues. V was clipped by 6 bases and J by 3 bases, with 11 bases between them. The CDR3 DNA follows: TGTGCCAGTAGCCCCCTCGGTCACTATGGCTACACCTTC. The encoded protein is CASSPLGHYGYTF.

The V and J genes are TRBV27 and TRBJ1-4; D possibly corresponds to TRBD1 (6 bases). Germline V CDR1 and CDR2: MNHEY, SMNVEV (reference sequence). CDR3 length: 14 amino acids. V was clipped by 5 bases and J by 5 bases, with 12 bases between them. DNA of the CDR3: TGTGCCAGCAGTAGGCCGGGGGGCAATGAAAAACTGTTTTTT. Protein product: CASSRPGGNEKLFF. Complete variable domain (other parts from reference TRBV27 and TRBJ1-4): EAQVTQNPRYLITVTGKKLTVTCSQNMNHEYMSWYRQDPGLGLRQIYYSMNVEVTDKGDVPEGYKVSRKEKRNFPLILESPSPNQTSLYFCASSRPGGNEKLFFGSGTQLSVL.

The chain recombines TRBV7-2 with TRBJ2-1, with a possible D match to TRBD2 (7 bases). With 1 base removed from V and 10 bases from J, the gap between germline ends came to 11 bases. This CDR3 has 13 residues. CDR1 is SGHTA and CDR2 is FQGNSA in the germline V gene. This CDR3 reads CASSLGEGTEQFF. For the CDR3, the DNA is TGTGCCAGCAGCTTAGGGGAGGGGACAGAGCAGTTCTTC. The variable domain in full, with the rest retrieved from reference TRBV7-2 and TRBJ2-1, is GAGVSQSPSNKVTEKGKDVELRCDPISGHTALYWYRQSLGQGLEFLIYFQGNSAPDKSGLPSDRFSAERTGGSVSTLTIQRTQQEDSAVYLCASSLGEGTEQFFGPGTRLTVL.